These 25 T cell receptor beta chains were all obtained from the same sample, sequenced in a study of blood T cell repertoires in COVID-19. Some clones are missing from TCRdb's copy, which holds only in-frame ones; the method was immunoSEQ multiplex PCR. The sample records more than 300,000 clones, 88% being singletons. The sequenced sample consisted of peripheral blood. The receptors come from a woman in her 30s with COVID-19, enrolled during active disease.

This chain links TRBV4-2 with TRBJ2-3, with 11 bases aligning to TRBD2. With V trimmed by 2 bases and J by 6 bases, 10 bases remained unmatched. The germline CDR1 and CDR2 sequences are LGHNA and YNFKEQ. The CDR3 spans 17 residues. The CDR3 reads CASSQNGLAGGRDTQYF. CDR3 in DNA: TGTGCCAGCAGCCAAAACGGCCTAGCGGGGGGCCGGGATACGCAGTATTTT.

CDR3 coding DNA: TGCGCCAGCAGTCGGCCGGGGGTAGCGGGGGTTGACGACGAGCAGTACGTC. Translated, it gives CASSRPGVAGVDDEQYV. The chain joins TRBV23-1 to TRBJ2-7, with TRBD2 matching 9 bases. TRBV23-1 is an ORF for which the function is uncertain. The V and J ends lost 4 bases and 5 bases, in that order; junction bases with no gene match: 15. The CDR3 is 17 amino acids.

The chain couples TRBV9 to TRBJ1-3, with no clear D. V lost 2 bases and J lost 4, with 16 bases in between. Looked up from germline, CDR1 is SGDLS and CDR2 is YYNGEE. This CDR3 contains 16 residues. The DNA of the CDR3 is TGTGCCAGCAGCGTCTCCCCACGACACCAAGGAAACACCATATATTTT. Translated: CASSVSPRHQGNTIYF.

The chain joins TRBV7-2 to TRBJ2-6; D gene unclear. Germline lookup yields CDR1 SGHTA and CDR2 FQGNSA. Trimming removed 2 bases from V and 3 bases from J, with 8 bases in between. The CDR3 runs 15 residues. The DNA for the CDR3 is TGTGCCAGCAGCTTAAACTATGGTGGGGCCAACGTCCTGACTTTC. The encoded protein is CASSLNYGGANVLTF.

The chain employs TRBV6-1 and TRBJ2-7, with TRBD2 as a possible D gene (6 bases). The length of the CDR3 is 17 residues. Germline V CDR1 and CDR2: MNHNS, SASEGT. V was shortened by 3 bases and J by 0 bases, with 18 bases between the two germline ends. The CDR3 DNA reads as TGTGCCAGCAGTGACCGACGAGGGACTCTTCTCTCCTACGAGCAGTACGTC. It codes for CASSDRRGTLLSYEQYV.

The chain is built from TRBV2 and TRBJ2-1; TRBD2 agrees at 8 bases. Germline trimming cut 5 bases from V and 4 bases from J; bases unmatched to any gene: 10. Germline CDR1 and CDR2: SNHLY and FYNNEI. This CDR3 comprises 16 residues. CDR3 residues: CASSWRLAGIYNEQFF. For the CDR3, the DNA is TGTGCCAGCAGTTGGCGGTTAGCGGGGATTTACAATGAGCAGTTCTTC.

This sequence joins TRBV7-2 and TRBJ2-5; TRBD1 is a possible D gene (5 bases). This CDR3 is 13 amino acids long. From germline, CDR1 is SGHTA and CDR2 FQGNSA. Trimming shortened V by 5 bases and J by 2 bases, and 9 bases separated the two germline ends. This CDR3 reads CASSLQEQETQYF. Written as DNA, the CDR3 is TGTGCCAGCAGCCTACAGGAACAAGAGACCCAGTACTTC.

To note about this clone: This sample includes further DNA sequences coding for the same CDR3. J is TRBJ1-4 and V is TRBV5-1; 10 bases are a match to TRBD1. V shed 4 bases and J 6 bases; nucleotides not matched to a gene: 3. The germline V gene encodes CDR1 SGHRS and CDR2 YFSETQ. This CDR3 comprises 14 residues. The CDR3 DNA reads as TGCGCCAGCAGCCTGGACAGGGGGGATGAAAAACTGTTTTTT. Translating it yields CASSLDRGDEKLFF.

The J gene is TRBJ1-2, the V gene TRBV6-5; TRBD1 matches 8 bases. Germline V gene data show CDR1 as MNHEY and CDR2 as SVGAGI. V dropped 8 bases and J dropped 8; count of bases not matched to a gene: 13. The CDR3 has 14 residues. CDR3 loop: CASGGSGGLNGYTF. DNA of the CDR3: TGTGCCAGCGGAGGGTCAGGGGGCCTCAACGGCTACACCTTC.

The CDR3 DNA sequence: TGTGCCAGCAGCCCAGGACTTTCGGTCGAGCAGTACTTC. The encoded protein is CASSPGLSVEQYF. The gene calls are TRBV7-9 and TRBJ2-7, with D perhaps TRBD2 (5 bases). Germline assignment: CDR1 SEHNR and CDR2 FQNEAQ (reference sequence). V was pared by 5 bases and J by 6 bases, with 14 bases between. CDR3 length: 13 residues.

DNA for the CDR3: TGCGCCAGCAGCTTGGCCCGCGGGGGGGCCCATGAGCAGTTCTTC. Encoded protein: CASSLARGGAHEQFF. This rearrangement joins TRBV5-1 to TRBJ2-1; 9 bases map to TRBD2. Losses at the gene ends were 0 bases for V and 8 bases for J; bases not matched to a gene: 6. CDR3 length equals 15 residues. The germline CDR1 and CDR2 sequences are SGHRS and YFSETQ.

The chain carries TRBV5-4 and TRBJ2-6, with no clear D. The length of the CDR3 is 14 residues. V gave up 4 bases and J gave up 0 bases, with 5 bases separating them. Germline CDR1 reads SGHNT; CDR2 reads YYREEE (reference sequence). The CDR3: CASSPDSGANVLTF. The DNA of the CDR3 is TGTGCCAGCAGCCCAGACTCTGGGGCCAACGTCCTGACTTTC.

The chain joins TRBV24-1 to TRBJ1-5; D perhaps matches TRBD1 (6 bases). This CDR3 spans 15 amino acids. The germline V gene has CDR1 KGHDR and CDR2 SFDVKD. V lost 9 bases, J lost 2 bases, and 16 bases lay in between. CDR3 nucleotide sequence: TGTGCCACCGCGATTGGGGGCAGCGGCAATCAGCCCCAGCATTTT. It specifies CATAIGGSGNQPQHF.

The rearrangement joins TRBV6-4 to TRBJ2-2; TRBD2 is a possible D gene (5 bases). Trimming shortened V by 2 bases and J by 1 base, and 5 bases separated the two germline ends. CDR1 is MRHNA and CDR2 is SNTAGT in the germline V gene. This CDR3 is 14 amino acids long. CDR3 region: CASSDEGNTGELFF. As DNA, the CDR3 is TGTGCCAGCAGTGACGAGGGGAACACCGGGGAGCTGTTTTTT.

The chain recombines TRBV2 with TRBJ2-1, with 11 bases matching TRBD2. The CDR3 covers 15 residues. Germline values: CDR1 SNHLY, CDR2 FYNNEI. Trimming removed 2 bases from V and 4 bases from J; junction bases left unmatched: 1. The CDR3 DNA reads TGTGCCAGCAGTGAAACTAGCGGGGGTTACAATGAGCAGTTCTTC. Its protein is CASSETSGGYNEQFF.

This chain joins TRBV6-4 and TRBJ2-3; 11 nucleotides match TRBD2. The germline CDR1 and CDR2 sequences are MRHNA and SNTAGT. The V segment lost 6 bases and the J segment 6 bases; nucleotides outside the gene matches: 11. The CDR3 has 16 residues. DNA of the CDR3: TGTGCCAGCAGCACCTTCCTAGCGGGGGGTATCGATACGCAGTATTTT. The encoded protein is CASSTFLAGGIDTQYF.

V usage is TRBV10-3 and J usage is TRBJ1-1, with 7 bases matching TRBD1. The CDR3 length is 15 residues. CDR1 and CDR2 from the germline V gene are ENHRY and SYGVKD. With V trimmed by 5 bases and J by 1 base, 7 bases remained unmatched. CDR3 protein: CAISPGTAANTEAFF. The CDR3 nucleotides read TGTGCCATCAGTCCCGGGACAGCGGCGAACACTGAAGCTTTCTTT.

This sequence joins TRBV6-6 and TRBJ1-2; TRBD1 aligns across 9 bases. With 5 bases clipped from V and 3 bases from J, the junction kept 16 bases outside the gene matches. CDR3 length: 18 amino acids. Per the germline V gene, CDR1 is MNHNY and CDR2 is SVGAGI (reference sequence). This CDR3 reads CASSPRRRLQGADYGYTF. The CDR3 DNA reads as TGTGCCAGCAGTCCCCGCCGTCGTTTACAGGGGGCGGACTATGGCTACACCTTC.

A few counts support this clone. This chain connects TRBV19 to TRBJ2-1; D is possibly TRBD1 (5 bases). Trimming took 4 bases from V and 9 from J, leaving 19 bases between them. CDR3 length: 15 amino acids. Germline V gives CDR1 LNHDA, CDR2 SQIVND (reference sequence). As DNA, the CDR3 is TGTGCCAGTAGTAGGTTCCTGGGGCGCTTGGGTGAGCAGTTCTTC. Translating gives CASSRFLGRLGEQFF.

The CDR3 DNA reads as TGTGCCAGCAGCTTTAGCACAGATACGCAGTATTTT. This gives the protein CASSFSTDTQYF. V is TRBV2 and J is TRBJ2-3; D remains ambiguous. Trimming took 6 bases from V and 0 from J, leaving 4 bases between them. This CDR3 is built from 12 residues. Germline V CDR1 and CDR2: SNHLY, FYNNEI.

The chain links TRBV6-5 to TRBJ1-5; 7 bases are shared with TRBD1. In germline, CDR1 is MNHEY, CDR2 SVGAGI. This CDR3 region has 14 residues. V lost 6 bases, J lost 6 bases, and 8 bases stayed unmatched. DNA of the CDR3: TGTGCCAGCAGCCGCGGGACAGTCGGTCAGCCCCAGCATTTT. Translation gives CASSRGTVGQPQHF.

V gene TRBV7-3 combines with J gene TRBJ1-1, with TRBD1 as a possible D gene (6 bases). The CDR3 is made up of 14 amino acids. Germline V CDR1 and CDR2: SGHTA, FQGTGA. Trimming stripped 10 bases from V and 3 bases from J, with 18 bases between. The CDR3 DNA reads as TGTGCCACCAAGGGGGGGCCTCTAGACACTGAAGCTTTCTTT. It yields the protein CATKGGPLDTEAFF.

The DNA of the CDR3 is TGTGCCAGCAGCTTGGACACCGCCTCCTATAATTCACCCCTCCACTTT. Translating gives CASSLDTASYNSPLHF. The chain links TRBV11-3 to TRBJ1-6, with D possibly matching TRBD1 (5 bases). CDR1 and CDR2 from the germline V gene are SGHNT and YENEEA. This CDR3 is built from 16 residues. The V and J ends lost 3 bases and 0 bases respectively, with 9 bases between them.

This chain connects TRBV10-2 to TRBJ2-7; TRBD2 matches at 16 bases. J lost 4 bases, V lost 8 bases, and 5 bases had no gene match. The CDR3 extends over 15 amino acids. From germline, CDR1 is WSHSY and CDR2 SAAADI. As DNA, the CDR3 is TGCGCCAGCCGGGGACTAGCGGGGGGGAAGTACGAGCAGTACGTC. It codes for CASRGLAGGKYEQYV.

This clone was recorded only once. The genes are TRBV7-2 and TRBJ2-1; the D gene is possibly TRBD2 (6 bases). Trimming removed 5 bases from V and 7 bases from J, with 18 bases in between. CDR1 and CDR2 (germline): SGHTA, FQGNSA. The CDR3 extends over 15 amino acids. CDR3 DNA sequence: TGTGCCAGCAGCCTATACGGGACTGAAGTTAATGAGCAGTTCTTC. Translation gives CASSLYGTEVNEQFF.